The T cell receptor (beta chain) under discussion was sequenced for a study of shared clonotypes between healthy human individuals. Study details: The plates for each donor numbered three CD4 naive, three CD4 memory, two CD8 naive and one CD8 memory. Study-wide results and limits: The study generally estimated greater richness for naive than memory subsets.

A note on this clone: Its target is not known.

Running of the assay took place at deep level. Tens of thousands of T cell genomes, or about 200 ng DNA, went into the sorted-subset replicate PCRs. TCRdb's copy holds only in-frame clones and misses some; the assay was immunoSEQ multiplex PCR. The sample records roughly 1,000,000 clones, 75% to 80% being singletons. The specimen was memory CD4+ T cells from PBMCs. The subset: CD45RA-negative fraction. This TCR was sampled from a man between 18 and 35 years old in good health. Some clones in this sample may be carry-over from other donors' samples.

The CDR3 bases are TGTGCCAGCAGCCAAGGCCTAGCGGAGGCCTACGAGCAGTACTTC. Residues: CASSQGLAEAYEQYF. This rearrangement joins TRBV4-2 to TRBJ2-7, with 7 nucleotides matching TRBD2. This CDR3 contains 15 residues. Germline-derived CDR1 and CDR2 are LGHNA and YNFKEQ. Trimming took 1 base from V and 2 from J; bases not matched to a gene: 5.